The sequence of this T cell receptor beta chain was determined in a study of response to subunit inactivated influenza vaccine. Germline V lookup: CDR1 SGHRS, CDR2 YFSETQ. Trimming removed 0 bases from V and 4 bases from J, with 13 bases in between. This CDR3 is built from 16 residues. TCRdb itself ran the RT-PCR reads through MiXCR, one entry per CDR3 protein. In the table there are hundreds of thousands of distinct CDR3 sequences, more than 10% of which are singletons. Study-wide results and limits: T cells newly recruited by each seasonal influenza vaccination are few, the authors suggested.

This clonotype showed up many times. Its antigen is unknown. The sequence was obtained from a man aged 50 to 59 who received an inactivated influenza vaccine. The sequencing used non-naive T cells sorted from PBMCs, collected around 14 days before vaccination. The rearrangement joins TRBV5-1 to TRBJ2-2, with D tentatively TRBD1 or TRBD2 (5 bases each). DNA of the CDR3: TGCGCCAGCAGCTTGGAGGGACGGACGACCACCGGGGAGCTGTTTTTT. Amino acids: CASSLEGRTTTGELFF.